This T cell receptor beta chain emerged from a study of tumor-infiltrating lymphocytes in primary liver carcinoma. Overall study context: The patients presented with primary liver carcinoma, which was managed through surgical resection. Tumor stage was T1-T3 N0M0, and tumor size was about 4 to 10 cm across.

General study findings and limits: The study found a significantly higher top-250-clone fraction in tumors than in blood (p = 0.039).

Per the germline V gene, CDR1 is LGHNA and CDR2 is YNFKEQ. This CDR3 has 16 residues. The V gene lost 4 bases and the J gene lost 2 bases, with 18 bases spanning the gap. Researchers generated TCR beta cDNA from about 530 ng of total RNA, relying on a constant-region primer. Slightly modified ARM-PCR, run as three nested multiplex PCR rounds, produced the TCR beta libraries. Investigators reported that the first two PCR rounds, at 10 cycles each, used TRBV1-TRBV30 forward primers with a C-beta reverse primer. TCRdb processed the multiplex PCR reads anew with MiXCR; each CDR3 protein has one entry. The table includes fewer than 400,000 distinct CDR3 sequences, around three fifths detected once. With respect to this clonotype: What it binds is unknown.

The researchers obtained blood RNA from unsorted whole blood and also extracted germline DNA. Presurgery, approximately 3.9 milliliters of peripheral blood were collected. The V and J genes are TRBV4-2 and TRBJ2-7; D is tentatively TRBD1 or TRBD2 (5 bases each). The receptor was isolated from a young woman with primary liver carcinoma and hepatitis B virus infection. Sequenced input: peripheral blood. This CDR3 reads CASSPRGVEGTYEQYF. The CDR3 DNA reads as TGTGCCAGCAGCCCCCGAGGGGTTGAAGGGACCTACGAGCAGTACTTC.